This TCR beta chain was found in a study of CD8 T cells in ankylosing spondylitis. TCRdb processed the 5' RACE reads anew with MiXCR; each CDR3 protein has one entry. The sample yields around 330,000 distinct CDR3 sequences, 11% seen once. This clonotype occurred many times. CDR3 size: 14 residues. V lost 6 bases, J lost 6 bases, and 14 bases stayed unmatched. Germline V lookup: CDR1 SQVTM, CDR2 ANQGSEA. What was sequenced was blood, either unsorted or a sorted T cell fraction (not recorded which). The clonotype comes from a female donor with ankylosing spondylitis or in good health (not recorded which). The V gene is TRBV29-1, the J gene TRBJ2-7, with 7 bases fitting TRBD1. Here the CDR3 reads CSVQGDGDHTEQYF. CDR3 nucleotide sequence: TGCAGCGTCCAGGGGGACGGAGATCATACCGAGCAGTACTTC.